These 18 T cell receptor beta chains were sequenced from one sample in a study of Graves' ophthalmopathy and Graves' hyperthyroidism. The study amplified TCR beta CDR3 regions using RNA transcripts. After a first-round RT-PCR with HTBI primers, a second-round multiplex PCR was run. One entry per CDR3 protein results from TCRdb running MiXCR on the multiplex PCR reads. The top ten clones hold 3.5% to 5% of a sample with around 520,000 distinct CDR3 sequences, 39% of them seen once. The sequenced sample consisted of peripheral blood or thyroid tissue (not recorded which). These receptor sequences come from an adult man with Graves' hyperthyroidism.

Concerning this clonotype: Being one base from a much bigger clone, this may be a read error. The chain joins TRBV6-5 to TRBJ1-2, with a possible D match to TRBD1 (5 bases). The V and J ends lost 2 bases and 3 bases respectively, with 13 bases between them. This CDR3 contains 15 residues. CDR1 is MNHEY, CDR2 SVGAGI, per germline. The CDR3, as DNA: TGTGCCAGCAGTTACCAGGGCAGTGGTGACTATGGCTACACCTTC. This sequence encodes CASSYQGSGDYGYTF.

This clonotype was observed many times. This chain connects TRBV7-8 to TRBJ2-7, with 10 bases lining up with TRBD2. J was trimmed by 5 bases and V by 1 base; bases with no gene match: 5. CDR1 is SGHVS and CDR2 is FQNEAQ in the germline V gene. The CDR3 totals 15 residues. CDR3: CASSLELAGFHEQYF. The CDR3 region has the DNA TGTGCCAGCAGCTTAGAACTAGCGGGATTCCACGAGCAGTACTTC.

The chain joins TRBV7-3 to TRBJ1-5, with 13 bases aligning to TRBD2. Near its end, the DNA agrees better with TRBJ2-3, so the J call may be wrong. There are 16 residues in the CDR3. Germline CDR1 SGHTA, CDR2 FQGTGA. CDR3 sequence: CASSMGLAGFTDTQYF. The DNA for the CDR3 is TGTGCCAGCAGCATGGGACTAGCGGGGTTCACAGATACGCAGTATTTT.

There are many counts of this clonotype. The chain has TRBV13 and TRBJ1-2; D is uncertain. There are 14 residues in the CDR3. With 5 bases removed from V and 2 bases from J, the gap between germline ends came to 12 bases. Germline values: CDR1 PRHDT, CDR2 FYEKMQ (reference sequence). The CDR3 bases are TGTGCCAGCAGCCCGTCGGGGAACAACTATGGCTACACCTTC. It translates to CASSPSGNNYGYTF. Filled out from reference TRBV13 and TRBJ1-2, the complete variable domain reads AAGVIQSPRHLIKEKRETATLKCYPIPRHDTVYWYQQGPGQDPQFLISFYEKMQSDKGSIPDRFSAQQFSDYHSELNMSSLELGDSALYFCASSPSGNNYGYTFGSGTRLTVV.

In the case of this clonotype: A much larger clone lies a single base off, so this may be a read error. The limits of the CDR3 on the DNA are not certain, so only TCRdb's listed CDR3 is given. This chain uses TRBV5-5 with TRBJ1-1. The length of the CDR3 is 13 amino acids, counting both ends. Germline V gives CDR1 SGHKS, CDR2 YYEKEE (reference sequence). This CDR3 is CASSWGSGSEALF.

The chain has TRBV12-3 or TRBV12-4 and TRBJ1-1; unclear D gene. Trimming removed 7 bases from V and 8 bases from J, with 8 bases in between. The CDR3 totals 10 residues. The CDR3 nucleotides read TGTGCCAGCACCCGGACGGAAGCTTTCTTT. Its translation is CASTRTEAFF.

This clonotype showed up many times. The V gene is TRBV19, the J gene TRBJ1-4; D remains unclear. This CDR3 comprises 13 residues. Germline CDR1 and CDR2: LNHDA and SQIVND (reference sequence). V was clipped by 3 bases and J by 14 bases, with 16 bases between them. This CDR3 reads CASSIGPDSHLFF. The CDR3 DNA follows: TGTGCCAGTAGTATCGGGCCGGATTCACATCTGTTTTTT.

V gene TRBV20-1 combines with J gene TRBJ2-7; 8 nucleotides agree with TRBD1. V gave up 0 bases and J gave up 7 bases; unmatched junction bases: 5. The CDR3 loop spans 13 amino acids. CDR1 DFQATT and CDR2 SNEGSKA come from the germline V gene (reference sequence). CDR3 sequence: CSAREQGESEQYF. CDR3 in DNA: TGCAGTGCTAGAGAACAGGGGGAGAGTGAGCAGTACTTC.

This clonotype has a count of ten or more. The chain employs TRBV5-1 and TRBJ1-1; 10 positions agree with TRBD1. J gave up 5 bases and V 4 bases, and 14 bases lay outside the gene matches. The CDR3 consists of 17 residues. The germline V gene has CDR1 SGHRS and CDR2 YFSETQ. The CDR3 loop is CASSPTTGQGSVTEAFF. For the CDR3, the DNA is TGCGCCAGCAGCCCCACGACGGGACAGGGGTCGGTAACTGAAGCTTTCTTT.

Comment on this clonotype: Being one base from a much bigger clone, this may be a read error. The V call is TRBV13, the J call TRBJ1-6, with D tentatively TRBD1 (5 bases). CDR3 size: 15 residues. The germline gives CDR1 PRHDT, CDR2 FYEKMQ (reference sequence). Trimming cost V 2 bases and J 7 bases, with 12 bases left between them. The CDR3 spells CASSLMQGANSPLHF. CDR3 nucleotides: TGTGCCAGCAGCTTAATGCAGGGTGCCAATTCACCCCTCCACTTT.

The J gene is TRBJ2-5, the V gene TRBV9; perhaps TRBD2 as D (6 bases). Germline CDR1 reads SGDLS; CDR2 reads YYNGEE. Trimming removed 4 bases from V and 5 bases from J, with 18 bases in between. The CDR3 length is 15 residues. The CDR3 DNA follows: TGTGCCAGCAGCCCTATGGCGGGGCACGACGAGACCCAGTACTTC. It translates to CASSPMAGHDETQYF. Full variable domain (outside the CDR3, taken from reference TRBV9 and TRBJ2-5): DSGVTQTPKHLITATGQRVTLRCSPRSGDLSVYWYQQSLDQGLQFLIQYYNGEERAKGNILERFSAQQFPDLHSELNLSSLELGDSALYFCASSPMAGHDETQYFGPGTRLLVL.

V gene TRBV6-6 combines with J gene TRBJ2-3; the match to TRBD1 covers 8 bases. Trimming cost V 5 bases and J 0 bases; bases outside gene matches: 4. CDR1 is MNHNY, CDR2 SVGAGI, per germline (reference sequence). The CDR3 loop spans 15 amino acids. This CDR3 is CASSDRGESTDTQYF. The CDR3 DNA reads TGTGCCAGCAGTGACAGGGGCGAGAGCACAGATACGCAGTATTTT.

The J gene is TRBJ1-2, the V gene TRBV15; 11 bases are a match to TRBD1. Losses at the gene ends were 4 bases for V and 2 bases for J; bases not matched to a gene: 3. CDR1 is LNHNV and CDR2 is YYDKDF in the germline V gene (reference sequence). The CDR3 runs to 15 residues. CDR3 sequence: CATSTGTGGNYGYTF. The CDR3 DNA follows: TGTGCCACCAGCACCGGGACAGGGGGAAACTATGGCTACACCTTC.

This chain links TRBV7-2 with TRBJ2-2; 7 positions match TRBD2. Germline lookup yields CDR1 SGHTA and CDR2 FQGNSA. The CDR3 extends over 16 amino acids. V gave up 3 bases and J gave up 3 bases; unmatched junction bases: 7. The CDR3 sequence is CASSLTSGNYTGELFF. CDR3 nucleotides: TGTGCCAGCAGCTTGACCAGCGGGAATTACACCGGGGAGCTGTTTTTT.

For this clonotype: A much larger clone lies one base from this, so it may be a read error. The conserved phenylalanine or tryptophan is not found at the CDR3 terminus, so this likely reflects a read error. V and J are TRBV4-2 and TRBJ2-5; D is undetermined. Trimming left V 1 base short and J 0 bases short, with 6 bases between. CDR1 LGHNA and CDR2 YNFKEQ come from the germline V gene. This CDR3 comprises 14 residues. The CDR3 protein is CASSQGQDQETQYL. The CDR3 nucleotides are TGTGCCAGCAGCCAAGGGCAGGACCAAGAGACCCAGTACCTC.

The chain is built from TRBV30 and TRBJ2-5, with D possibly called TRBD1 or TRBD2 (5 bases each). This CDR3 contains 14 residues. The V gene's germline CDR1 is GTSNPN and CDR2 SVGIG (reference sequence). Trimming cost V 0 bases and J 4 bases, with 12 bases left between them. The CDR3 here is CAWSVKGRGETQYF. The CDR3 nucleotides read TGTGCCTGGAGTGTAAAGGGGAGAGGAGAGACCCAGTACTTC.

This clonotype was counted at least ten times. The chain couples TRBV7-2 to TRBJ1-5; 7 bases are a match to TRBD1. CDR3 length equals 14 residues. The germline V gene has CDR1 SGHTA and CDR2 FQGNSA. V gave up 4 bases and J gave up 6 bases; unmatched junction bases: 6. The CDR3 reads CASSSRQGVQPQHF. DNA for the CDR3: TGTGCCAGCAGCTCCAGACAGGGTGTTCAGCCCCAGCATTTT.

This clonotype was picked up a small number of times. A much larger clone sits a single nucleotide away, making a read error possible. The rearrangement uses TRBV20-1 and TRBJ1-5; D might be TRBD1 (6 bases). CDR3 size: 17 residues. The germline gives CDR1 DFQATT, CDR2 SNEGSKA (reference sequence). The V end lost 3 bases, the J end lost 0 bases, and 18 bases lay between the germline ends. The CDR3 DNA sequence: TGCAGTGCTAGCCGGGACACTCCTAGCCTTAGCAATCAGCCCCAGCATTTT. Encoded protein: CSASRDTPSLSNQPQHF.